This T cell receptor beta chain was retrieved from a study of CD8+ T cells in alopecia areata. Notes on the study in general: Higher clonality than in normal scalp was seen in lesional scalp, especially alopecia totalis/universalis. Persistence in scalp and blood during tofacitinib was observed for many expanded lesional clones.

Sequencing used cDNA as its template, made by extracting RNA and reverse transcribing it. The assay was immunoSEQ multiplex PCR, and TCRdb's table has in-frame clones only and misses some. The data hold roughly 110,000 clones, with roughly 55% observed a single time. As regards this clone: As yet, its antigen is unknown.

Treatment: oral pan-JAK inhibitor, 5-10 mg twice daily. A FACSAria was used to sort CD4+ and CD8+ T cells. These cells came from PBMCs. This material consisted of CD8+ T cells sorted from blood, taken at week 24, from a patient treated with tofacitinib. The origin of this receptor is a human donor with alopecia areata.

Here the CDR3 reads CASSPGGAYEQYF. CDR3 sequence (DNA): TGTGCCAGCAGCCCAGGGGGAGCGTACGAGCAGTACTTC. This chain joins TRBV7-9 and TRBJ2-7, with 7 bases fitting TRBD1. V was pared by 5 bases and J by 4 bases, with 5 bases of the junction left unmatched. Germline CDR1 SEHNR, CDR2 FQNEAQ (reference sequence). CDR3 size: 13 residues.